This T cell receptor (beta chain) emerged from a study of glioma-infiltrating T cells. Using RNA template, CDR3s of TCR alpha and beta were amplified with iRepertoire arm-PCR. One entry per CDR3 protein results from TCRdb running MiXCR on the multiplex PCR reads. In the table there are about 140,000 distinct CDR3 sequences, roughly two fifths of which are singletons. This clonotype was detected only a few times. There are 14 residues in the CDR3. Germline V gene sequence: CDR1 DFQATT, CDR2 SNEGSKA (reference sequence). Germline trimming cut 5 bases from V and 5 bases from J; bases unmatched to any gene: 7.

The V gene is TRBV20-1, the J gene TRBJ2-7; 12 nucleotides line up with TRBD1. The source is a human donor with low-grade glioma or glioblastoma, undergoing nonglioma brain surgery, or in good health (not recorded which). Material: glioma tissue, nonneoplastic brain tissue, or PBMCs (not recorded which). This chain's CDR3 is CSAYTGTGGDEQYF. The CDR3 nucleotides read TGCAGTGCTTATACCGGGACAGGGGGCGACGAGCAGTACTTC.